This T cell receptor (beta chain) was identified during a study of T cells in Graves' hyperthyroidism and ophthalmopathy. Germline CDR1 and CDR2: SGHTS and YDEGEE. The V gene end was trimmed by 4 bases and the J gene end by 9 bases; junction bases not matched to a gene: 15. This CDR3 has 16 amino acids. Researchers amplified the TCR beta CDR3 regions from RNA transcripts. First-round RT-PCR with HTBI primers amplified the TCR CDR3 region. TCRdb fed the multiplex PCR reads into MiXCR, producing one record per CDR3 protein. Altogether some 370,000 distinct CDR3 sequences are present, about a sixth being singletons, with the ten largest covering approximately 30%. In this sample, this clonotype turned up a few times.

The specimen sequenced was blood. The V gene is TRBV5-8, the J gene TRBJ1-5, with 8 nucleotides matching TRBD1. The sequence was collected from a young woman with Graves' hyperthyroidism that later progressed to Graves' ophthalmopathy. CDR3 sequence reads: CASSPQGQDEFSPQHF. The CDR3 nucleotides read TGTGCCAGCAGCCCCCAGGGACAGGACGAATTTTCGCCCCAGCATTTT. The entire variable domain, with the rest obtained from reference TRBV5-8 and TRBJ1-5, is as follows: EAGVTQSPTHLIKTRGQQATLRCSPISGHTSVYWYQQALGLGLQFLLWYDEGEERNRGNFPPRFSGRQFPNYSSELNVNALELEDSALYLCASSPQGQDEFSPQHFGDGTRLSIL.